These 16 T cell receptor beta chains were all obtained from the same sample, sequenced in a study of regulatory T cells in long-lasting Graves disease. Construction of the TCR beta libraries employed iRepertoire HTBI primers in conjunction with Arm-PCR of CDR3 regions. TCRdb ran MiXCR on the multiplex PCR reads and lists one entry per CDR3 protein. The profile shows hundreds of thousands of distinct CDR3 sequences, approximately 15% of them singletons. Time point given: newly diagnosed GD, antithyroid drugs for less than 3 months. Extracted PBMC RNA gave rise to the TCR library. These records were also assigned to another study, of T cells in Graves' hyperthyroidism and ophthalmopathy.

Here the sequenced sample was peripheral blood mononuclear cells (PBMCs), taken at new diagnosis, from a patient treated with antithyroid drugs. These receptor sequences come from a man aged 25-40 years with Graves disease.

This clonotype was detected a few times. J is TRBJ2-1 and V is TRBV10-3; 9 nucleotides line up with TRBD2. The CDR3 loop spans 13 amino acids. Trimming at V came to 11 bases and at J to 4 bases, leaving 6 bases not matched to a gene. The V gene's germline CDR1 is ENHRY and CDR2 SYGVKD. In DNA form, the CDR3 reads TGTGCCGGTGGCCTAGCGGGGTACAATGAGCAGTTCTTC. This gives the protein CAGGLAGYNEQFF.

On this clonotype itself: A much larger clone is a single base away; this may be a read error. The V call is TRBV27, the J call TRBJ2-5; D perhaps matches TRBD2 (6 bases). The CDR3 is 13 residues long. The V gene's germline CDR1 is MNHEY and CDR2 SMNVEV (reference sequence). In DNA form, the CDR3 reads TGTGCCAGCAGTTTCTTCGGGGGAGAGACCCAGCACTTC. Its translation: CASSFFGGETQHF.

This clonotype was seen ten or more times. The genes are TRBV20-1 and TRBJ1-5; unclear D gene. CDR3 length equals 13 residues. Germline assignment: CDR1 DFQATT and CDR2 SNEGSKA (reference sequence). V lost 6 bases and J lost 3, with 12 bases in between. The CDR3 sequence: CSALPVLNQPQHF. CDR3 nucleotide sequence: TGCAGTGCCCTCCCAGTACTCAATCAGCCCCAGCATTTT.

The sample holds many counts of this clonotype. The chain links TRBV19 to TRBJ1-3; perhaps TRBD1 as D (5 bases). Trimming left V 5 bases short and J 4 bases short, with 21 bases between. The CDR3 spans 17 residues. The germline V gene has CDR1 LNHDA and CDR2 SQIVND (reference sequence). In nucleotides, the CDR3 is TGTGCCAGTAGTCTCAGTGGGACGCCCTCGTTGGGAAACACCATATATTTT. Protein product: CASSLSGTPSLGNTIYF.

This clonotype has a count of ten or more. The chain is built from TRBV11-2 and TRBJ2-7, with 10 bases that match TRBD1. The CDR3 covers 15 residues. Germline loops: CDR1 SGHAT, CDR2 FQNNGV. V trimming: 4 bases; J trimming: 5 bases; junction bases outside the gene matches: 8. CDR3 nucleotides: TGTGCCAGCAGCTCCTGGGGGACAGGGGTCGACGAGCAGTACTTC. As protein: CASSSWGTGVDEQYF.

The chain has TRBV27 and TRBJ1-5, with unresolved D. The CDR3 runs 16 residues. Between the trimmed V and J ends, which lost 1 base and 3 bases, there was a span of 13 bases. Germline V gene sequence: CDR1 MNHEY, CDR2 SMNVEV (reference sequence). Here the CDR3 DNA reads TGTGCCAGCAGTTTATTTTTCGGGAACCCCAATCAGCCCCAGCATTTT. Residues: CASSLFFGNPNQPQHF.

This clonotype was seen ten or more times. This rearrangement joins TRBV20-1 to TRBJ1-2, with TRBD1 identical over 8 bases. The germline V gene has CDR1 DFQATT and CDR2 SNEGSKA (reference sequence). The trim removed 2 bases at V and 7 bases at J, leaving 6 bases unmatched. This CDR3 contains 13 residues. CDR3 residues: CSARTTGDGGYTF. Here the CDR3 DNA reads TGCAGTGCTAGAACGACAGGGGATGGTGGCTACACCTTC.

This clonotype was found many times. The chain has TRBV29-1 and TRBJ2-1, with TRBD2 identical over 10 bases. Trimming removed 5 bases from V and 2 bases from J; junction bases left unmatched: 0. The germline V gene has CDR1 SQVTM and CDR2 ANQGSEA. The CDR3 spans 13 residues. Here the CDR3 reads CSVTSGAYNEQFF. CDR3 coding DNA: TGCAGCGTTACTAGCGGGGCCTACAATGAGCAGTTCTTC.

This clonotype has a count of ten or more. The chain recombines TRBV10-3 with TRBJ2-2, with D tentatively TRBD2 (5 bases). Germline V lookup: CDR1 ENHRY, CDR2 SYGVKD. Trimming removed 2 bases from V and 1 base from J, with 8 bases in between. The CDR3 contains 15 residues. The CDR3 region is CAISEGSVNTGELFF. CDR3 nucleotides: TGTGCCATCAGTGAGGGTAGCGTGAACACCGGGGAGCTGTTTTTT.

This clonotype occurred many times. The CDR3 here is CSAILAPVNEQYF. DNA of the CDR3: TGCAGTGCGATACTAGCGCCGGTCAACGAGCAGTACTTC. This chain uses TRBV20-1 with TRBJ2-7; the match to TRBD2 covers 7 bases. Germline V gives CDR1 DFQATT, CDR2 SNEGSKA (reference sequence). The V and J ends lost 6 bases and 5 bases, in that order; junction bases with no gene match: 10. The CDR3 is made up of 13 amino acids.

This clonotype was detected a few times. The chain recombines TRBV5-4 with TRBJ2-7, with TRBD2 identical over 7 bases. Trimming at V came to 5 bases and at J to 0 bases, leaving 5 bases not matched to a gene. Per germline, CDR1 SGHNT and CDR2 YYREEE (reference sequence). The CDR3 is 14 amino acids. The CDR3 region is CASSQRDPSYEQYF. The CDR3 bases are TGTGCCAGCAGTCAGCGGGACCCCTCCTACGAGCAGTACTTC.

There are a few counts of this clonotype. The chain uses TRBV5-1 and TRBJ2-5; 11 bases agree with TRBD2. This CDR3 region has 18 residues. Germline V gives CDR1 SGHRS, CDR2 YFSETQ. V shed 1 base and J 0 bases; nucleotides not matched to a gene: 8. CDR3 loop: CASSLSRLAGGYQETQYF. The CDR3 coding sequence is TGCGCCAGCAGCTTGAGTCGGCTAGCGGGAGGCTACCAAGAGACCCAGTACTTC.

The sample holds a few counts of this clonotype. The gene calls are TRBV29-1 and TRBJ1-2; 9 bases agree with TRBD1. Germline trimming cut 4 bases from V and 7 bases from J; bases unmatched to any gene: 7. The length of the CDR3 is 13 residues. Germline-derived CDR1 and CDR2 are SQVTM and ANQGSEA. CDR3 protein: CSVGTGGASGYTF. The CDR3 DNA reads TGCAGCGTTGGCACAGGGGGCGCCTCTGGCTACACCTTC.

This clonotype was detected only a few times. The rearrangement links TRBV15 to TRBJ1-1; TRBD1 agrees at 7 bases. Germline V gene sequence: CDR1 LNHNV, CDR2 YYDKDF (reference sequence). The junction had 6 bases not matched to a gene; V was cut back by 1 base and J by 7 bases. The CDR3 runs 14 residues. The CDR3 DNA is TGTGCCACCAGCAGAGGCGAGACAGGGATTGAAGCTTTCTTT. As protein: CATSRGETGIEAFF. Full variable domain (remainder filled in from reference TRBV15 and TRBJ1-1): DAMVIQNPRYQVTQFGKPVTLSCSQTLNHNVMYWYQQKSSQAPKLLFHYYDKDFNNEADTPDNFQSRRPNTSFCFLDIRSPGLGDTAMYLCATSRGETGIEAFFGQGTRLTVV.

In this sample, this clonotype turned up a few times. The chain combines TRBV19 with TRBJ1-2; no definite D call. Germline V CDR1 and CDR2: LNHDA, SQIVND (reference sequence). Trimming took off 5 bases at V and 2 bases at J, with 9 bases between the two ends. The CDR3 has 13 residues. The CDR3 sequence: CASSSDWNYGYTF. The DNA for the CDR3 is TGTGCCAGTAGTTCTGACTGGAACTATGGCTACACCTTC. The complete variable domain, with remaining parts taken from reference TRBV19 and TRBJ1-2, reads DGGITQSPKYLFRKEGQNVTLSCEQNLNHDAMYWYRQDPGQGLRLIYYSQIVNDFQKGDIAEGYSVSREKKESFPLTVTSAQKNPTAFYLCASSSDWNYGYTFGSGTRLTVV.

In this sample, this clonotype turned up many times. V usage is TRBV5-1 and J usage is TRBJ1-1, with D possibly TRBD1 on 5 matching bases. CDR3 size: 13 residues. V was pared by 2 bases and J by 4 bases, with 9 bases between. Germline lookup yields CDR1 SGHRS and CDR2 YFSETQ. CDR3: CASSFRARTEAFF. In nucleotides, the CDR3 is TGCGCCAGCAGCTTCAGGGCTCGCACTGAAGCTTTCTTT.